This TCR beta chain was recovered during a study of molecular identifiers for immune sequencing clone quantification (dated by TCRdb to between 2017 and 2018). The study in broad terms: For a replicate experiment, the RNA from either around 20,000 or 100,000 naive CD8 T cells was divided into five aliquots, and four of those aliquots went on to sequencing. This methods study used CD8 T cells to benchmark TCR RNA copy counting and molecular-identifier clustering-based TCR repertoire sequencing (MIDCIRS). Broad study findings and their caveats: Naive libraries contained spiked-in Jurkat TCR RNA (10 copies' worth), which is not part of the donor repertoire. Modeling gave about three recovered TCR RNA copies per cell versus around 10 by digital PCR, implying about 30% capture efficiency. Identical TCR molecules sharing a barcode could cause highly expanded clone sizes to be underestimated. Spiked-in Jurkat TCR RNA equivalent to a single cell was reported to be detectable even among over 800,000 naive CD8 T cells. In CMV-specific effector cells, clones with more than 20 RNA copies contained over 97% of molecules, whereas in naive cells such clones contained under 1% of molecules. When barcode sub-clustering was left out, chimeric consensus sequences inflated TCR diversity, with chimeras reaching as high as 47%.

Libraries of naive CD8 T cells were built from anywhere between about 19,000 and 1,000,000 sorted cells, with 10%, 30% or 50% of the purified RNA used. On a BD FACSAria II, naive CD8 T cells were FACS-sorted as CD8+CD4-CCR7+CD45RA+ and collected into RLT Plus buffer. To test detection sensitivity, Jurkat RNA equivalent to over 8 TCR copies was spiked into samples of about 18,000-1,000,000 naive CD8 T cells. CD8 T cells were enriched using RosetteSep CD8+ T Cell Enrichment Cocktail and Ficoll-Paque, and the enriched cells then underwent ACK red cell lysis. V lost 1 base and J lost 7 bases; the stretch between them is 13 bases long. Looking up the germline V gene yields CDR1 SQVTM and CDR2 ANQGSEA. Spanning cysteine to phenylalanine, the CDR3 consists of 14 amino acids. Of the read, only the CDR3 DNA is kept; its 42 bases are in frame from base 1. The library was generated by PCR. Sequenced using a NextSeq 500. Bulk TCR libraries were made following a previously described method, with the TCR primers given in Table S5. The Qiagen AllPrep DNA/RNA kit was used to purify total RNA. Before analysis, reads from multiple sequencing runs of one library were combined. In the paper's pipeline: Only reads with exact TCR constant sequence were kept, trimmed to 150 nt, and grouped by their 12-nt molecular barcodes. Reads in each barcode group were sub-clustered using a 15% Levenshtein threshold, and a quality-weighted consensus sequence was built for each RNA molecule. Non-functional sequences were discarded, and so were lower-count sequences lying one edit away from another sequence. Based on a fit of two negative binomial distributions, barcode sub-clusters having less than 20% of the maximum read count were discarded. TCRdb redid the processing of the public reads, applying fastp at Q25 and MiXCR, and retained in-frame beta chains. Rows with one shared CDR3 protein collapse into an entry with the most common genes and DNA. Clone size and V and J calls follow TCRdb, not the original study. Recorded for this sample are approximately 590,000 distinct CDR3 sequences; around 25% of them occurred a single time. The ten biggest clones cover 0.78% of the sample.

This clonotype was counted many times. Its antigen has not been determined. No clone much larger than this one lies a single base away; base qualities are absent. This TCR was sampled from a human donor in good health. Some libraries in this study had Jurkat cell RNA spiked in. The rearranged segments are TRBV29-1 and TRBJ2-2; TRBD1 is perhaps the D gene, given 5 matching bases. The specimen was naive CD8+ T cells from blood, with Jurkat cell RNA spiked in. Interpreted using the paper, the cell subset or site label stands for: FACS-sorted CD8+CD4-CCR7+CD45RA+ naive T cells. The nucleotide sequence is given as TGCAGCGTTGAAGGCAGGGCAGGGTACGGGGAGCTGTTTTTT. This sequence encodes CSVEGRAGYGELFF.